These 3 T cell receptor beta chains share one sample of origin, sequenced in a study of T cell repertoires in cytomegalovirus infection. Each CDR3 protein gets one entry after TCRdb re-called the reads with MiXCR. The sample lists 900,000 to 950,000 distinct CDR3 sequences, about a third occurring once. What these receptors recognize is not known. The material was cultured CD8+ T cells from PBMCs, obtained from culture after CMV antigen stimulation. The source is a human donor in good health (CMV status not recorded). Some clones in this sample may be carry-over from other donors' samples.

A single count supports this clonotype. V and J are TRBV7-6 and TRBJ2-7; D unresolved. In germline, CDR1 is SGHVS, CDR2 FNYEAQ. The V end lost 6 bases, the J end lost 4 bases, and 13 bases lay between the germline ends. This CDR3 region has 13 residues. The CDR3 loop reads CASSPRPHYEQYV. The CDR3 DNA follows: TGTGCCAGCAGTCCCCGTCCACATTACGAGCAGTACGTC.

This clonotype occurred many times. The chain has TRBV7-9 and TRBJ2-1; tentatively, D is TRBD2 (7 bases). Germline CDR1 is SEHNR and CDR2 is FQNEAQ (reference sequence). The CDR3 extends over 13 amino acids. With 5 bases removed from V and 5 bases from J, the gap between germline ends came to 10 bases. CDR3 sequence reads: CASSRGGDNEQFF. CDR3 coding DNA: TGTGCCAGCAGCAGGGGGGGGGACAATGAGCAGTTCTTC.

This clonotype has at least ten counts. As DNA, the CDR3 is TGTGCCAGCAGCTTAGAACACCGCACCTACGAGCAGTACGTC. Translated, it gives CASSLEHRTYEQYV. The chain joins TRBV7-6 to TRBJ2-7; D ambiguous. Trimming shortened V by 1 base and J by 2 bases, and 9 bases separated the two germline ends. This CDR3 is built from 14 residues. Germline V gene sequence: CDR1 SGHVS, CDR2 FNYEAQ.